This T cell receptor (beta chain) is drawn from a study of T cell repertoires in cytomegalovirus infection. The overall study: The public TCR beta signatures pointed to both CMV infection and matching HLA type.

TCRdb re-called the reads through MiXCR, storing one row per CDR3 protein. Among about 230,000 distinct CDR3 sequences listed, 6% to 8% were seen once. CDR1 is MDHEN and CDR2 is SYDVKM in the germline V gene. J gave up 1 base and V 5 bases, and 9 bases lay outside the gene matches. The CDR3 has 16 residues. Study-level results: HLA-C-restricted CMV-specific TCR beta clonotypes were dominant in the ex vivo response. Cumulated frequencies of public TCR beta families served to identify carriers of CMV plus the relevant HLA.

This clonotype was recorded at least ten times. Its antigen is not identified. The origin of this receptor is a human donor in good health (CMV status not recorded). Some clones in this sample may be carry-over from other donors' samples. Input material: PBMCs. V and J are TRBV28 and TRBJ1-2, with 8 bases aligning to TRBD1. Written as DNA, the CDR3 is TGTGCCAGCAGTCGACTGGGACAGGCATTTAACTATGGCTACACCTTC. This sequence encodes CASSRLGQAFNYGYTF.